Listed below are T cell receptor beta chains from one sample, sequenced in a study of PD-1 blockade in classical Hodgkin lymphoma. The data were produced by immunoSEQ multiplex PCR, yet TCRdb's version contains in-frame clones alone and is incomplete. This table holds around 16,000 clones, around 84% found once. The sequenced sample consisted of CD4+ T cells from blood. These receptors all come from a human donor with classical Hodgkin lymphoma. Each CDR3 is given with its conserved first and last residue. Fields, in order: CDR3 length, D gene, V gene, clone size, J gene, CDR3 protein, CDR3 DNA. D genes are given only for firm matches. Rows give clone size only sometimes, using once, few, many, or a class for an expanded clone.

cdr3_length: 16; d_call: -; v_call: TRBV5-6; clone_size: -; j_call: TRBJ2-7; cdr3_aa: CASSLAAGSGGYEQYF; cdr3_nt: TGTGCCAGCAGCTTGGCCGCAGGCTCAGGAGGGTACGAGCAGTACTTC
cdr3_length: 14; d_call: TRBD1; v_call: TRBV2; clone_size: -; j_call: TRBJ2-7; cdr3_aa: CASTRTGGSYEQYF; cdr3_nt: TGTGCCAGCACCCGGACAGGGGGCTCCTACGAGCAGTACTTC
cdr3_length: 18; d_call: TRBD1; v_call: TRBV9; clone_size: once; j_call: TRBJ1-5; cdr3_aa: CASSVHEKGQGAHQPQHF; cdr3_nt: TGTGCCAGCAGCGTACACGAAAAGGGACAGGGGGCTCATCAGCCCCAGCATTTT
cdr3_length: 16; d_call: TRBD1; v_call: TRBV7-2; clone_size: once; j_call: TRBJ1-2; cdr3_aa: CASSLRGGQINYGYTF; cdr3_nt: TGTGCCAGCAGCTTAAGGGGGGGACAGATTAACTATGGCTACACCTTC
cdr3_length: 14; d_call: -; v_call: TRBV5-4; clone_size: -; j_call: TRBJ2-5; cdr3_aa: CASSPNRQAETQYF; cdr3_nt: TGTGCCAGCAGCCCGAATCGCCAGGCTGAGACCCAGTACTTC
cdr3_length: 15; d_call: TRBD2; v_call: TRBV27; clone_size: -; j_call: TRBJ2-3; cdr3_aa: CASRASGRALDTQYF; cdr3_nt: TGTGCCAGCAGGGCTAGCGGGAGGGCCCTAGATACGCAGTATTTT
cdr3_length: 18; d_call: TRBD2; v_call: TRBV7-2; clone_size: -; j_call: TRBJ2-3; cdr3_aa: CASSPRRTSGSSTDTQYF; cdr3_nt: TGTGCCAGCAGCCCTAGACGAACTAGCGGGTCTAGCACAGATACGCAGTATTTT
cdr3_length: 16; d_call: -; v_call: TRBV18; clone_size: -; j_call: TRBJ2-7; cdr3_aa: CASSPREGVVPYEQYF; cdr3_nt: TGTGCCAGCTCACCACGAGAGGGAGTAGTACCCTACGAGCAGTACTTC
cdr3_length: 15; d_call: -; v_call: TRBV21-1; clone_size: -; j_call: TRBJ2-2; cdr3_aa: CASSKAGQGAGELFF; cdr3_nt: TGTGCCAGCAGCAAAGCGGGACAGGGGGCCGGGGAGCTGTTTTTT
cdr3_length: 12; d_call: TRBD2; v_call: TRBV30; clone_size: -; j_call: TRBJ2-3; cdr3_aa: CAWRGGAGTQYF; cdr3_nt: TGTGCCTGGCGGGGGGGGGCGGGGACGCAGTATTTT
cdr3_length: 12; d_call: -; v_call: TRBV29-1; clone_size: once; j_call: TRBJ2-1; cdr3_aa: CSVVTGTNEQFF; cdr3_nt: TGCAGCGTTGTGACAGGAACGAATGAGCAGTTCTTC
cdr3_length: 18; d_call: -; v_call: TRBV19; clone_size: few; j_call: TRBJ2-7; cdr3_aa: CASSTIRPGPADHYEQYF; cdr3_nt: TGTGCCAGTAGTACAATTAGACCGGGACCCGCGGACCACTACGAGCAGTACTTC
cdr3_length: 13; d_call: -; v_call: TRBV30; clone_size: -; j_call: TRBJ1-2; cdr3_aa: CAWSEWGNYGYTF; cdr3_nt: TGTGCCTGGAGTGAGTGGGGGAACTATGGCTACACCTTC
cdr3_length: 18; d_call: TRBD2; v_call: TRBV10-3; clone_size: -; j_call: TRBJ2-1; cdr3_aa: CAISGPPSGLAGRYEQFF; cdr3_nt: TGTGCCATCAGTGGCCCTCCTTCGGGGCTAGCGGGAAGGTATGAGCAGTTCTTC
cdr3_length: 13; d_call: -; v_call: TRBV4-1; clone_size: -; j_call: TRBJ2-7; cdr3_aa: CASSQYQLDEQYF; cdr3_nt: TGCGCCAGCAGCCAATATCAACTGGACGAGCAGTACTTC
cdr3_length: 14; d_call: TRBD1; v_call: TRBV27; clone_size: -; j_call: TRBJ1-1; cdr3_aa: CASRMTGANTEAFF; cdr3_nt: TGTGCCAGCAGGATGACAGGGGCTAACACTGAAGCTTTCTTT
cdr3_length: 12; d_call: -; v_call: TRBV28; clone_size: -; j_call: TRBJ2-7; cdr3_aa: CASSLSPYEQYF; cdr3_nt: TGTGCCAGCAGTTTGTCACCCTACGAGCAGTACTTC
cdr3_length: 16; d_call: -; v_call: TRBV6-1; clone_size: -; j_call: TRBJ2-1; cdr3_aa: CASSEAAGPSYNEQFF; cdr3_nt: TGTGCCAGCAGTGAAGCGGCGGGGCCTTCCTACAATGAGCAGTTCTTC
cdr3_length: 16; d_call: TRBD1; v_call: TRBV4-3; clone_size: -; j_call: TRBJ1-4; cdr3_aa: CASSQRQGATNEKLFF; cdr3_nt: TGCGCCAGCAGCCAGAGACAGGGCGCAACTAATGAAAAACTGTTTTTT
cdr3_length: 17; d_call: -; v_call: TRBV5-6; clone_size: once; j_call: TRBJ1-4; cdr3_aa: CASSWRRGPRDNEKLFF; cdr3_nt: TGTGCCAGCAGCTGGAGGCGGGGGCCGAGAGATAATGAAAAACTGTTTTTT
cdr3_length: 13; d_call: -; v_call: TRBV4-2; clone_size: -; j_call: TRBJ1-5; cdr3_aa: CASSQGVDQPQHF; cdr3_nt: TGTGCCAGCAGCCAAGGGGTGGATCAGCCCCAGCATTTT
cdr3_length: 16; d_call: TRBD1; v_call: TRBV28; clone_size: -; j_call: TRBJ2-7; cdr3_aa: CASSSSADRGTYEQYF; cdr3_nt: TGTGCCAGCAGTTCCTCCGCCGACAGGGGAACCTACGAGCAGTACTTC